The T cell receptor (beta chain) under discussion was sequenced for a study of OX40 agonist ivuxolimab in advanced cancers. Study at large: An agonistic human IgG2 monoclonal antibody against OX40 (CD134) was given. Around 40% of patients had received prior checkpoint inhibitor therapy.

Study-level points and caveats: Those patients achieving a partial response at 0.1-3.0 mg/kg showed among the lowest clonal expansion. There were, on average, more expanded clones in CD8+ T cells than in CD4+.

The repertoire was sequenced with immunoSEQ multiplex PCR; TCRdb's copy has only in-frame clones and lacks some. The sample lists tens of thousands of clones, about 86% occurring once. Germline CDR1 reads SGHDT; CDR2 reads YYEEEE. This CDR3 is built from 18 residues. Trimming pared 2 bases from V and 0 bases from J, leaving 17 bases between. As to this clone: Its target is unknown.

Material: CD4+ or CD8+ T cells sorted from blood, obtained in a trial of the OX40 agonist ivuxolimab. This sequence joins TRBV5-6 and TRBJ2-2, with D possibly TRBD2 on 6 matching bases. This sequence was found in an adult with an advanced solid tumor such as melanoma, head and neck, liver or kidney cancer. The CDR3 reads CASSFFGGNGANTGELFF. The CDR3 nucleotides read TGTGCCAGCAGCTTCTTTGGGGGGAACGGGGCGAACACCGGGGAGCTGTTTTTT.